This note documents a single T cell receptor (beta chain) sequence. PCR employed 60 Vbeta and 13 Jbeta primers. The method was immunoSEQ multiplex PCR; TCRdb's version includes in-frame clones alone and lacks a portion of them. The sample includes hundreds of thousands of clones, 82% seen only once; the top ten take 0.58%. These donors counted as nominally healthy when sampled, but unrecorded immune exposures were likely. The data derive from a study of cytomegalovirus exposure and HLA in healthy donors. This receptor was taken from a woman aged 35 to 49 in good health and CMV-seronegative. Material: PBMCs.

Here the CDR3 reads CASSLISTHTDTQYF. The CDR3 region has the DNA TGTGCCAGCAGTTTAATCTCCACACACACAGATACGCAGTATTTT. J is TRBJ2-3 and V is TRBV27; D remains unclear. Germline CDR1 and CDR2: MNHEY and SMNVEV (reference sequence). V lost 2 bases and J lost 2, with 11 bases in between. The CDR3 has 15 residues.